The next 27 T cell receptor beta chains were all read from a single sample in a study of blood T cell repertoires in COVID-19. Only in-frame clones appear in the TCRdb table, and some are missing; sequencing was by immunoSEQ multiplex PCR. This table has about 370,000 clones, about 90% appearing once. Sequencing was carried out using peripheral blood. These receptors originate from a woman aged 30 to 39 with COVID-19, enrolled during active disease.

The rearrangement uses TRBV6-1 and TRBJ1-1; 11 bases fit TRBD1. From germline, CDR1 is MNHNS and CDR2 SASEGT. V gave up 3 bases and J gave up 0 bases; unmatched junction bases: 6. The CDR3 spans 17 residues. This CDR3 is CASSDPWTGGMNTEAFF. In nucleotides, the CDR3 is TGTGCCAGCAGTGACCCCTGGACAGGGGGCATGAACACTGAAGCTTTCTTT.

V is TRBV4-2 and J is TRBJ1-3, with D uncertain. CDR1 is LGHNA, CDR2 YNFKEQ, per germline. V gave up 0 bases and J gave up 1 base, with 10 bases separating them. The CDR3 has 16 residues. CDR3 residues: CASSQDAGRSGNTIYF. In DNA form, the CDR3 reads TGTGCCAGCAGCCAAGATGCGGGTCGGTCTGGAAACACCATATATTTT.

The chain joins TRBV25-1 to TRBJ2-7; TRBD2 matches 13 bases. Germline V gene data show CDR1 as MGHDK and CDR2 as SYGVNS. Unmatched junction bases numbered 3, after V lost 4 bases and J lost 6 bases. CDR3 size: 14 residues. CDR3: CASSGGTSGAEQYF. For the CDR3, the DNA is TGTGCCAGCAGTGGTGGGACTAGCGGGGCCGAGCAGTACTTC.

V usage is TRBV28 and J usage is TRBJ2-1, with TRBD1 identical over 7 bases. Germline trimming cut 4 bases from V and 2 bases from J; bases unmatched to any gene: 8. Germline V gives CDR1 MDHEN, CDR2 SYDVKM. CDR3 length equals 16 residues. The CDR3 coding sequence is TGTGCCAGCAGTTCCCCCGGGACAGCAGCCTACAATGAGCAGTTCTTC. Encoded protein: CASSSPGTAAYNEQFF.

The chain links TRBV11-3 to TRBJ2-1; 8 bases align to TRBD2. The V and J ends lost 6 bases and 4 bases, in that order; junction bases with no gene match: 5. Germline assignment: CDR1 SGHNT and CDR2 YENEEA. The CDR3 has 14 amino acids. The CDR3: CASSFSGTYNEQFF. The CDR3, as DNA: TGTGCCAGCAGTTTTAGCGGGACTTACAATGAGCAGTTCTTC.

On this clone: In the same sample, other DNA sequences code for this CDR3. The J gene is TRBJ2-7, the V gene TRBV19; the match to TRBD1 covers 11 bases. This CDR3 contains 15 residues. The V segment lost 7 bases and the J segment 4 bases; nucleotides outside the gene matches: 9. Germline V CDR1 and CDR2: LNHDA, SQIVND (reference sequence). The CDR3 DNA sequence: TGTGCCAGTACCGCGGGGACAGGGGGTTCGTACGAGCAGTACTTC. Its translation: CASTAGTGGSYEQYF.

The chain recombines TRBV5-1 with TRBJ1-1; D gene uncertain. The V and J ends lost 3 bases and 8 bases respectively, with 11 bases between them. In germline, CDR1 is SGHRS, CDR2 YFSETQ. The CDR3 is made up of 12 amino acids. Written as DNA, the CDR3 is TGCGCCAGCAGCTCTGACGGGATCGAAGCTTTCTTT. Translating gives CASSSDGIEAFF.

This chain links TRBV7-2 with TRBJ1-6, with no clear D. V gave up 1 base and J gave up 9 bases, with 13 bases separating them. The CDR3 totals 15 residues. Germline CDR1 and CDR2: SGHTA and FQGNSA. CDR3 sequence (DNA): TGTGCCAGCAGCTTAGAGGCCGGGATTGGTTCACCCCTCCACTTT. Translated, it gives CASSLEAGIGSPLHF.

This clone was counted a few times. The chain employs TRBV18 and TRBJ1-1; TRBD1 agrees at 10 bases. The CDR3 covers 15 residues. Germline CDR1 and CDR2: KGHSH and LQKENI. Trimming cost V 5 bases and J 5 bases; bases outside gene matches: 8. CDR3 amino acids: CASSVLGTGETEAFF. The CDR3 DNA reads TGTGCCAGCTCAGTTCTCGGGACAGGGGAAACTGAAGCTTTCTTT.

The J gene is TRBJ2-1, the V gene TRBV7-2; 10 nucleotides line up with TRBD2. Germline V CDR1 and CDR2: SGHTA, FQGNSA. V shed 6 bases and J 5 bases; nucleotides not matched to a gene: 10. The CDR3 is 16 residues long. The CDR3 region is CASSFPGTSANNEQFF. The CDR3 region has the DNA TGTGCCAGCAGTTTTCCCGGGACTAGCGCAAACAATGAGCAGTTCTTC.

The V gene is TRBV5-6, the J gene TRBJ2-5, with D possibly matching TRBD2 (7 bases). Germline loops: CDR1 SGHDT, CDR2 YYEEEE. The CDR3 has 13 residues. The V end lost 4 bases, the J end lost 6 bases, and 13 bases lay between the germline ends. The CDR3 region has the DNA TGTGCCAGCAGCCAAGGGGGGGCGAAGACCCAGTACTTC. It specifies CASSQGGAKTQYF.

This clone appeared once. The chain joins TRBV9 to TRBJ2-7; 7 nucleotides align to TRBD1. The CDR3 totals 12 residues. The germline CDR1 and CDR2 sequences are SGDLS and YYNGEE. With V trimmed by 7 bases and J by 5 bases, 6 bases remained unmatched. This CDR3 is CASGQDENEQYF. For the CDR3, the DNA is TGTGCCAGCGGACAGGACGAGAACGAGCAGTACTTC.

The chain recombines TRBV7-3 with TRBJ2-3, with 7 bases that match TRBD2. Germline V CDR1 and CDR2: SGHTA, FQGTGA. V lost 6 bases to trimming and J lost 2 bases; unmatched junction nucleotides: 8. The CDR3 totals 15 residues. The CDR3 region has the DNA TGTGCCAGCAGTTTCTCTAGCGGACCCACAGATACGCAGTATTTT. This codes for CASSFSSGPTDTQYF. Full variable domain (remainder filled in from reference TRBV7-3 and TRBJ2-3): GAGVSQTPSNKVTEKGKYVELRCDPISGHTALYWYRQSLGQGPEFLIYFQGTGAADDSGLPNDRFFAVRPEGSVSTLKIQRTERGDSAVYLCASSFSSGPTDTQYFGPGTRLTVL.

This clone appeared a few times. In DNA, the CDR3 is TGTGCCACCAGTGATTCCTTCGGTGGGACACTGGAAAAGCAGTACTTC. Its translation: CATSDSFGGTLEKQYF. V and J are TRBV24-1 and TRBJ2-7, with a tentative D call TRBD1 (6 bases). Germline CDR1 KGHDR, CDR2 SFDVKD. CDR3 length: 16 amino acids. V was shortened by 2 bases and J by 8 bases, with 21 bases between the two germline ends.

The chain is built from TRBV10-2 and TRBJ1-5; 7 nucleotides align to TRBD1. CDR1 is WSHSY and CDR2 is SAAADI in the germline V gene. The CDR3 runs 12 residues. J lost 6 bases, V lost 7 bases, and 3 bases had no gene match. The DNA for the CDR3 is TGCGCCAGCACCGACAGGGTTCAGCCCCAGCATTTT. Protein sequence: CASTDRVQPQHF.

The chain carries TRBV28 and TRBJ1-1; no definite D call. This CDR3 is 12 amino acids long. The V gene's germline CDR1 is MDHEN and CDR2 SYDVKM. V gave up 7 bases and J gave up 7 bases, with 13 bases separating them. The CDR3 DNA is TGTGCCAGCACATCCGGGGTTAATGAAGCTTTCTTT. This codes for CASTSGVNEAFF.

CDR3 region: CASSGTINIQYF. The CDR3 region has the DNA TGTGCCAGTAGCGGGACTATAAACATTCAGTACTTC. This chain joins TRBV2 and TRBJ2-4; TRBD2 aligns across 8 bases. The germline V gene has CDR1 SNHLY and CDR2 FYNNEI. Trimming took 9 bases from V and 6 from J; bases not matched to a gene: 4. The CDR3 has 12 amino acids.

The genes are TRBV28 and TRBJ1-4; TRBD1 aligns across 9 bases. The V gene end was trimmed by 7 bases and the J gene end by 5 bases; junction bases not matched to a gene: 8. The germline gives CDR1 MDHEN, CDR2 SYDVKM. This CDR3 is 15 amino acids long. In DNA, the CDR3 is TGTGCCAGCACCTCACCGGGACAGGGAAATGAAAAACTGTTTTTT. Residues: CASTSPGQGNEKLFF.

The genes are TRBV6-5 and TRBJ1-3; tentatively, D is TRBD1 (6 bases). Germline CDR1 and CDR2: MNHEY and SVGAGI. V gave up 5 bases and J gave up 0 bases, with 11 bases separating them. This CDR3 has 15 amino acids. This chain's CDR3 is CASSPQGSSGNTIYF. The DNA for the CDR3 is TGTGCCAGCAGTCCACAGGGTAGCTCTGGAAACACCATATATTTT.

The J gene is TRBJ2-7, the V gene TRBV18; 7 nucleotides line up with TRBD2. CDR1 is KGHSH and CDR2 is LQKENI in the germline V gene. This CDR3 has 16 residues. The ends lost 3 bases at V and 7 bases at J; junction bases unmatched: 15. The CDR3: CASSPIEGPGGGEQYF. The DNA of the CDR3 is TGTGCCAGCTCACCGATCGAAGGGCCCGGGGGAGGGGAGCAGTACTTC.

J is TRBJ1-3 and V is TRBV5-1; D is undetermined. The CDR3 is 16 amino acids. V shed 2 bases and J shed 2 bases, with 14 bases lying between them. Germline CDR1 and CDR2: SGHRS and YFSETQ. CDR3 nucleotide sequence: TGCGCCAGCAGCTTCGAGGGAAGGAGGGCTGGAAACACCATATATTTT. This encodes CASSFEGRRAGNTIYF.

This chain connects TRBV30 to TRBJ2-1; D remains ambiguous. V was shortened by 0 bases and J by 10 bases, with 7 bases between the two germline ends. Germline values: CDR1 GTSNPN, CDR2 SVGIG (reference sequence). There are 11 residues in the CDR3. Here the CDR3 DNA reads TGTGCCTGGAGTGTACTCCGGGAGCAGTTCTTC. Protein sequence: CAWSVLREQFF.

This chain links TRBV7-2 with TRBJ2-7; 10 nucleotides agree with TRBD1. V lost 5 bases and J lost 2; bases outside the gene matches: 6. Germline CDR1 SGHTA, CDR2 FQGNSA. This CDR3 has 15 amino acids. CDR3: CASSLKTGGPYEQYF. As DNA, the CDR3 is TGTGCCAGCAGCCTAAAGACAGGGGGCCCCTACGAGCAGTACTTC.

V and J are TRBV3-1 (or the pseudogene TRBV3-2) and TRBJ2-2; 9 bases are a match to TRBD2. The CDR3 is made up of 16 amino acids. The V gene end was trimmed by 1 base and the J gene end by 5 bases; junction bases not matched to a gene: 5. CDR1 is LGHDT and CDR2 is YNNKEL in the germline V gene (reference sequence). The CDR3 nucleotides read TGTGCCAGCAGCCAAGCTAGCGGGATTGGGACCGGGGAGCTGTTTTTT. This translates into CASSQASGIGTGELFF.

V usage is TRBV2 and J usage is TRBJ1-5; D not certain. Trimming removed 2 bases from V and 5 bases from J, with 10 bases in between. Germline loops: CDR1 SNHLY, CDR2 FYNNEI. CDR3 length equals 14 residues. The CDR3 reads CASSERPQDQPQHF. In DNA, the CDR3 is TGTGCCAGCAGTGAAAGACCCCAGGATCAGCCCCAGCATTTT.

The CDR3 here is CASSLRTGAPSEETQYF. CDR3 nucleotides: TGTGCCAGCAGCCTCAGGACAGGAGCGCCCTCGGAAGAGACCCAGTACTTC. This chain joins TRBV7-2 and TRBJ2-5, with 7 bases matching TRBD1. The J segment lost 3 bases and the V segment lost 5 bases, leaving 15 bases of the junction unmatched. The length of the CDR3 is 17 residues. Germline lookup yields CDR1 SGHTA and CDR2 FQGNSA.

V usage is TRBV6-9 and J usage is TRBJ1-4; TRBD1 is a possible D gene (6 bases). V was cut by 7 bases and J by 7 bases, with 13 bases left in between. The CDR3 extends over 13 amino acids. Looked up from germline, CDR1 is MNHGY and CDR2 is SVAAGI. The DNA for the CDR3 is TGTGCCAGCAAGGACAGTTGCGGTGAAAAACTGTTTTTT. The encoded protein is CASKDSCGEKLFF.